Listed below are T cell receptor beta chains from one sample, sequenced in a study of T cells in Graves' hyperthyroidism and ophthalmopathy. TCRdb fed the multiplex PCR reads into MiXCR, producing one record per CDR3 protein. The table lists around 570,000 distinct CDR3 sequences, roughly 21% of them singletons. The source material was blood. These receptors were collected from a man aged 35 to 55 with Graves' ophthalmopathy. Both conserved end residues are part of each CDR3. A D gene is named only where the DNA matches it firmly. Part of the rows lack a size; the others show once, few, many or a class for expanded clones.

j_call clone_size v_call d_call cdr3_aa cdr3_nt
TRBJ2-7 few TRBV6-1 NA CASSEQAATIRPYEQYF TGTGCCAGCAGTGAACAGGCAGCCACTATCAGACCCTACGAGCAGTACTTC
TRBJ1-2 NA TRBV29-1 NA CSVPFPSYGYTF TGCAGCGTTCCCTTCCCTAGCTATGGCTACACCTTC
TRBJ2-1 few TRBV5-1 NA CASSLQGRIDNEQFF TGCGCCAGCAGCTTACAGGGAAGGATCGACAATGAGCAGTTCTTC
TRBJ2-7 few TRBV10-3 TRBD2 CAISGGGDRPYEQYF TGTGCCATCAGTGGGGGGGGGGACCGCCCCTACGAGCAGTACTTC
TRBJ1-2 few TRBV9 TRBD1 CASNNAPGGYGYTF TGTGCCAGCAACAACGCCCCAGGGGGCTATGGCTACACCTTC
TRBJ1-2 NA TRBV12-3/TRBV12-4 TRBD1 CASSVQGDYGYTF TGTGCCAGCAGTGTCCAGGGGGATTATGGCTACACCTTC
TRBJ2-2 many TRBV5-1 TRBD2 CASSPGGGLAPNTGELFF TGCGCCAGCAGCCCGGGGGGTGGACTAGCCCCGAACACCGGGGAGCTGTTTTTT
TRBJ1-2 NA TRBV5-4 TRBD1 CASSRGQDGIYGYTF TGTGCCAGCAGCCGGGGACAGGATGGAATCTATGGCTACACCTTC
TRBJ2-5 NA TRBV7-9 TRBD2 CASSPEGAGYQETQYF TGTGCCAGCAGCCCAGAGGGAGCGGGATACCAAGAGACCCAGTACTTC
TRBJ2-7 many TRBV3-1 NA CASSQEGLSYEQYF TGTGCCAGCAGCCAAGAAGGCCTCTCCTACGAGCAGTACTTC
TRBJ2-7 few TRBV7-8 NA CASSLTRASVSEQYF TGTGCCAGCAGCTTAACTAGAGCTTCCGTAAGCGAGCAGTACTTC
TRBJ1-1 few TRBV11-1 NA CASSLPGPEAFF TGTGCCAGCAGCCTCCCGGGACCTGAAGCTTTCTTT
TRBJ1-2 many TRBV20-1 TRBD1 CSARTYRGGGYTF TGCAGTGCTAGGACCTACAGGGGAGGCGGCTACACCTTC
TRBJ2-3 NA TRBV25-1 TRBD2 CASSRTSGVRDTQYF TGTGCCAGCAGTCGGACTAGCGGGGTTCGAGATACGCAGTATTTT
TRBJ2-1 many TRBV7-3 TRBD2 CASSLGPSGASSYNEQFF TGTGCCAGCAGCTTAGGCCCTAGCGGGGCCAGCTCCTACAATGAGCAGTTCTTC
TRBJ2-7 NA TRBV7-8 TRBD2 CASSFSGSGRLGRYEQYF TGTGCCAGCAGCTTTAGCGGGAGTGGGCGGCTGGGGCGCTACGAGCAGTACTTC
TRBJ2-7 few TRBV12-3/TRBV12-4 NA CASRERTNEQYF TGTGCCAGCAGGGAACGGACGAACGAGCAGTACTTC
TRBJ1-2 NA TRBV5-1 NA CASSGGGYYGYTF TGCGCCAGCTCTGGTGGGGGTTACTATGGCTACACCTTC
TRBJ2-7 few TRBV5-1 NA CASSLVAGRTYEQYF TGCGCCAGCAGCTTGGTGGCCGGGAGAACCTACGAGCAGTACTTC
TRBJ1-1 many TRBV7-6 TRBD1 CASRRGTANTEAFF TGTGCCAGCAGGCGTGGGACAGCAAACACTGAAGCTTTCTTT
TRBJ2-2 few TRBV6-2/TRBV6-3 TRBD2 CASSLRLAGVNTGELFF TGTGCCAGCAGTCTTCGCCTAGCGGGGGTTAACACCGGGGAGCTGTTTTTT
TRBJ2-3 few TRBV20-1 NA CSASGDPDTQYF TGCAGTGCTAGCGGGGACCCAGATACGCAGTATTTT
TRBJ2-7 many TRBV13 TRBD1 CASSRWDRGEQYF TGTGCCAGCAGCCGTTGGGACAGGGGCGAGCAGTACTTC
TRBJ2-7 many TRBV11-2 TRBD1 CASSPGTGGGKQYF TGTGCCAGCAGCCCCGGGACAGGGGGCGGGAAGCAGTACTTC
TRBJ2-1 few TRBV4-1 NA CASSYHQGSDNEQFF TGCGCCAGCAGTTATCACCAGGGGTCGGACAATGAGCAGTTCTTC
TRBJ1-2 few TRBV30 TRBD1 CAFLTGATNYGYTF TGTGCCTTCCTTACAGGGGCAACTAACTATGGCTACACCTTC
TRBJ2-5 few TRBV5-1 NA CASSPGAARQETQYF TGCGCCAGCAGTCCTGGTGCAGCGAGACAAGAGACCCAGTACTTC
TRBJ1-2 few TRBV28 TRBD1 CASSFRTGRGYGYTF TGTGCCAGCAGTTTCCGGACAGGGAGGGGCTATGGCTACACCTTC
TRBJ1-1 NA TRBV6-5 NA CASSYSLTPEDTEAFF TGTGCCAGCAGTTACTCTCTGACCCCGGAGGACACTGAAGCTTTCTTT
TRBJ1-6 few TRBV27 TRBD1 CASSLLRTGNNSPLHF TGTGCCAGCAGTTTATTAAGGACAGGGAATAATTCACCCCTCCACTTT
TRBJ2-5 NA TRBV11-2 TRBD2 CASSLNGAGAVGETQYF TGTGCCAGCAGCTTAAATGGAGCGGGGGCCGTCGGAGAGACCCAGTACTTC
TRBJ2-3 few TRBV28 TRBD2 CASSLAAGRNTQYF TGTGCCAGCAGTTTGGCAGCGGGGCGGAATACGCAGTATTTT
TRBJ1-2 many TRBV12-3/TRBV12-4 NA CASSPVGGKFNYGYTF TGTGCCAGCAGTCCCGTAGGGGGGAAATTTAACTATGGCTACACCTTC
TRBJ2-1 many TRBV12-3/TRBV12-4 NA CASSLSGHGYNEQFF TGTGCCAGCAGTTTATCCGGACACGGTTACAATGAGCAGTTCTTC